These 22 T cell receptor beta chains were all obtained from the same sample, sequenced in a study of neurological immune-mediated disorders (dated by TCRdb to between 2018 and 2021). The method behind the library was 5' RACE. Sequencing was carried out with an Illumina HiSeq 2500. In-frame beta chains were kept once TCRdb had trimmed the public reads at Q25 with fastp and called clones with MiXCR. For every CDR3 protein sequence, its rows merge into one entry that carries the most common genes and DNA. The sample includes some 89,000 distinct CDR3 sequences, with 4.3% observed a single time. The ten largest clones take up around 5.8% of the sample. Sample time point, as interpreted from the label and publication: longitudinal time-point 3. The sample consisted of PBMCs. Receptors originate from a woman aged 55-69 years with multiple sclerosis.

This clonotype has at least ten counts. V gene TRBV20-1 combines with J gene TRBJ2-7; 10 nucleotides agree with TRBD2. This CDR3 has 16 amino acids. Germline values: CDR1 DFQATT, CDR2 SNEGSKA (reference sequence). Germline trimming cut 5 bases from V and 1 base from J; bases unmatched to any gene: 11. Here the CDR3 reads CSARGASGGPSYEQYF. The CDR3 nucleotides are TGCAGTGCTCGGGGGGCTAGCGGGGGCCCGTCCTACGAGCAGTACTTC.

This clonotype was seen many times. This chain joins TRBV5-1 and TRBJ2-2, with D uncertain. The germline V gene encodes CDR1 SGHRS and CDR2 YFSETQ. The CDR3 is 13 amino acids. Trimming removed 2 bases from V and 7 bases from J, with 9 bases in between. CDR3 amino acids: CASSFRMGGELFF. The CDR3 DNA sequence: TGCGCCAGCAGCTTCAGAATGGGCGGGGAGCTGTTTTTT.

Ten or more counts support this clonotype. V usage is TRBV5-1 and J usage is TRBJ1-2, with D hard to call. CDR3 size: 15 residues. Between the trimmed V and J ends, which lost 0 bases and 7 bases, there was a span of 16 bases. The germline gives CDR1 SGHRS, CDR2 YFSETQ. Here the CDR3 DNA reads TGCGCCAGCAGCTTGGATGGCTCCCCCGGGAGTGGCTACACCTTC. Its translation is CASSLDGSPGSGYTF.

The chain recombines TRBV3-1 with TRBJ1-2; 7 nucleotides match TRBD1. Losses at the gene ends were 7 bases for V and 11 bases for J; bases not matched to a gene: 10. The CDR3 has 12 amino acids. The V gene's germline CDR1 is LGHDT and CDR2 YNNKEL (reference sequence). In DNA, the CDR3 is TGTGCCAGCACCTCGACAGGGTGTGGATACACCTTC. Translating it yields CASTSTGCGYTF.

The table lists this clonotype with many counts. The gene calls are TRBV28 and TRBJ1-2; D remains ambiguous. The CDR3 runs to 13 residues. Trimming removed 10 bases from V and 4 bases from J, with 16 bases in between. Germline loops: CDR1 MDHEN, CDR2 SYDVKM. The CDR3 loop is CATRRPLRYGYTF. DNA of the CDR3: TGTGCCACACGACGGCCGCTCCGCTATGGCTACACCTTC.

This clonotype has a handful of counts. V and J are TRBV2 and TRBJ2-5; 11 bases agree with TRBD2. Germline V lookup: CDR1 SNHLY, CDR2 FYNNEI. This CDR3 has 14 residues. Unmatched junction bases numbered 11, after V lost 6 bases and J lost 11 bases. The CDR3 reads CASSRTLAGGRQYF. As DNA, the CDR3 is TGTGCCAGCAGCCGAACCCTAGCGGGGGGCCGGCAGTACTTC.

This clonotype showed up many times. The chain carries TRBV6-5 and TRBJ2-1; 10 bases align to TRBD1. The CDR3 has 15 residues. Germline trimming cut 6 bases from V and 1 base from J; bases unmatched to any gene: 3. Germline loops: CDR1 MNHEY, CDR2 SVGAGI. CDR3 region: CASRRTGGSYNEQFF. DNA for the CDR3: TGTGCCAGCAGACGGACAGGGGGTTCCTACAATGAGCAGTTCTTC.

Many counts were recorded for this clonotype. This chain connects TRBV12-3 or TRBV12-4 to TRBJ1-2; no clear D gene. V was pared by 3 bases and J by 8 bases, with 10 bases between. The CDR3 loop spans 12 amino acids. In nucleotides, the CDR3 is TGTGCCAGCAGTTTTGGGCAGGCGGGCTACACCTTC. Translating gives CASSFGQAGYTF.

This clonotype came up many times. The V gene is TRBV6-5, the J gene TRBJ1-3; D unclear. The CDR3 contains 14 residues. CDR1 is MNHEY and CDR2 is SVGAGI in the germline V gene. The V end was cut by 7 bases, the J end by 0 bases, with 10 bases between. CDR3 coding DNA: TGTGCCAGCAACCCGGTCATCTCTGGAAACACCATATATTTT. Residues: CASNPVISGNTIYF.

The sample holds many counts of this clonotype. V and J are TRBV6-5 and TRBJ1-2; 7 nucleotides match TRBD1. Germline assignment: CDR1 MNHEY and CDR2 SVGAGI. The CDR3 is 13 residues long. V trimming: 5 bases; J trimming: 5 bases; junction bases outside the gene matches: 5. The CDR3 nucleotides are TGTGCCAGCAGTAGGGACAGAAGATATGGCTACACCTTC. It translates to CASSRDRRYGYTF.

This clonotype has ten or more counts. The J gene is TRBJ2-5, the V gene TRBV5-6; the match to TRBD2 covers 15 bases. CDR3 length equals 16 residues. With V trimmed by 4 bases and J by 3 bases, 4 bases remained unmatched. CDR1 and CDR2 (germline): SGHDT, YYEEEE. CDR3 in DNA: TGTGCCAGCAGCACGGGACTAGCGGGGGGAAAAGAGACCCAGTACTTC. It yields the protein CASSTGLAGGKETQYF.

The sample holds many counts of this clonotype. V gene TRBV4-2 combines with J gene TRBJ1-2; D possibly corresponds to TRBD1 (6 bases). The CDR3 extends over 16 amino acids. Germline CDR1 is LGHNA and CDR2 is YNFKEQ. With 0 bases removed from V and 2 bases from J, the gap between germline ends came to 13 bases. CDR3 sequence (DNA): TGTGCCAGCAGCCAAGATCCCACAGGGCTGAACTATGGCTACACCTTC. As protein: CASSQDPTGLNYGYTF.

This clonotype was counted at least ten times. The chain couples TRBV7-9 to TRBJ2-1, with 12 bases aligning to TRBD2. Looked up from germline, CDR1 is SEHNR and CDR2 is FQNEAQ (reference sequence). The CDR3 totals 16 residues. Trimming removed 4 bases from V and 7 bases from J; junction bases left unmatched: 8. In nucleotides, the CDR3 is TGTGCCAGCAGCTCCTCTAGCGGGGGGGCCTTGAATGAGCAGTTCTTC. Encoded protein: CASSSSSGGALNEQFF.

This sequence joins TRBV3-1 and TRBJ2-1; tentatively, D is TRBD1 (5 bases). Germline-derived CDR1 and CDR2 are LGHDT and YNNKEL (reference sequence). CDR3 size: 14 residues. Trimming took off 2 bases at V and 8 bases at J, with 13 bases between the two ends. CDR3 protein: CASSQRGASDEQFF. The CDR3 nucleotides are TGTGCCAGCAGCCAAAGGGGCGCGAGCGATGAGCAGTTCTTC.

There are many counts of this clonotype. CDR3 DNA: TGTGCCAGCAGTTTCCGGGACGGTAATGAAAAACTGTTTTTT. This codes for CASSFRDGNEKLFF. V and J are TRBV12-3 or TRBV12-4 and TRBJ1-4, with D possibly being TRBD1 (5 bases). V was clipped by 3 bases and J by 4 bases, with 9 bases between them. CDR3 length: 14 amino acids.

This clonotype was found many times. J is TRBJ2-3 and V is TRBV6-6; unclear D gene. With 4 bases removed from V and 2 bases from J, the gap between germline ends came to 10 bases. This CDR3 contains 14 residues. Germline CDR1 is MNHNY and CDR2 is SVGAGI (reference sequence). The CDR3 region is CASSSTGSTDTQYF. The CDR3 DNA is TGTGCCAGCAGTTCGACCGGGTCCACAGATACGCAGTATTTT.

Ten or more counts support this clonotype. The V gene is TRBV5-1, the J gene TRBJ2-2; 9 bases align to TRBD2. Germline CDR1 and CDR2: SGHRS and YFSETQ. Germline trimming cut 6 bases from V and 2 bases from J; bases unmatched to any gene: 8. The CDR3 is 16 amino acids. The CDR3 spells CASTFVAGANTGELFF. In DNA, the CDR3 is TGCGCCAGCACCTTTGTAGCGGGGGCCAACACCGGGGAGCTGTTTTTT.

This clonotype has a count of ten or more. This chain uses TRBV20-1 with TRBJ2-7, with TRBD2 matching 11 bases. CDR1 and CDR2 (germline): DFQATT, SNEGSKA (reference sequence). CDR3 length equals 15 residues. V dropped 5 bases and J dropped 0; count of bases not matched to a gene: 6. CDR3 sequence: CSAPASGGYSYEQYF. CDR3 DNA sequence: TGCAGTGCTCCGGCTAGCGGGGGGTACTCCTACGAGCAGTACTTC.

There are many counts of this clonotype. This chain joins TRBV10-3 and TRBJ1-4; TRBD1 agrees at 10 bases. This CDR3 region has 15 residues. Germline V lookup: CDR1 ENHRY, CDR2 SYGVKD. V gave up 0 bases and J gave up 7 bases; unmatched junction bases: 2. The CDR3 DNA is TGTGCCATCAGTGAGTCGGACAGGGGGGCTGAAAAACTGTTTTTT. It specifies CAISESDRGAEKLFF.

There are many counts of this clonotype. The rearrangement uses TRBV3-1 and TRBJ2-1; D is perhaps TRBD2 (6 bases). The CDR3 length is 16 residues. Germline CDR1 and CDR2: LGHDT and YNNKEL (reference sequence). The V end lost 1 base, the J end lost 7 bases, and 17 bases lay between the germline ends. Here the CDR3 reads CASSQVSMLGGNEQFF. CDR3 DNA: TGTGCCAGCAGCCAAGTCTCCATGCTTGGGGGGAATGAGCAGTTCTTC.

In its sample, this clonotype was seen a few times. The chain links TRBV2 to TRBJ2-1, with 10 bases aligning to TRBD2. Looked up from germline, CDR1 is SNHLY and CDR2 is FYNNEI. V shed 6 bases and J 7 bases; nucleotides not matched to a gene: 12. CDR3 length: 16 amino acids. CDR3 sequence reads: CASSPNLSGGANEQFF. In nucleotides, the CDR3 is TGTGCCAGCAGCCCTAATCTAAGCGGGGGGGCGAATGAGCAGTTCTTC.

In its sample, this clonotype was seen many times. The V call is TRBV5-8, the J call TRBJ2-4; D perhaps matches TRBD2 (5 bases). Germline V gene lookup returns CDR1 SGHTS and CDR2 YDEGEE. The CDR3 loop spans 13 amino acids. Trimming took off 0 bases at V and 9 bases at J, with 10 bases between the two ends. In DNA form, the CDR3 reads TGTGCCAGCAGCTTGGCCCGTGAGGGCATTCAGTACTTC. This sequence encodes CASSLAREGIQYF.